This T cell receptor beta chain emerged from a study of blood T cell repertoires in COVID-19. In the original workflow: Estimated nucleated cell counts came from reference gene primer amplification. TCRdb keeps only in-frame clones here, not all; method: immunoSEQ multiplex PCR. The V and J calls and clone size come from that table; D and trimming were worked out from the DNA. The sample holds about 42,000 clones, approximately 81% seen once. There are 12 residues in the CDR3. Germline CDR1 is SGHNT and CDR2 is YYREEE (reference sequence). V lost 1 base to trimming and J lost 6 bases, with 7 bases between them.

The sequence came from a woman between 70 and 85 years old in a cohort sampled during active COVID-19. Sequences were obtained from peripheral blood. This chain links TRBV5-4 with TRBJ2-5; D is undetermined. CDR3 DNA: TGTGCCAGCAGCTTGCCGAGGAAGACCCAGTACTTC. Translated, it gives CASSLPRKTQYF.